The 20 T cell receptor beta chains in this list originate from one sample, sequenced in a study of T-cell reconstitution after alpha-beta-depleted transplantation in children. Unique molecular identifiers were used to barcode this TCRbeta library. TCRdb reanalysed the PCR reads using MiXCR and keeps one entry per CDR3 protein. This sample has 300,000 or so distinct CDR3 sequences; approximately 23% occur once, and the top ten carry approximately 10%. Here the sequenced sample was PBMCs, mostly from graft donor cells, taken 180 days after TCRalphabeta/CD19-depleted stem cell transplant. The receptors originated from a male patient under 18 who had a stem cell transplant for acute lymphoblastic leukemia, so the T cells may come from the graft donor.

J is TRBJ1-2 and V is TRBV15, with D uncertain. The V end was cut by 0 bases, the J end by 4 bases, with 12 bases between. CDR3 length: 15 residues. The germline CDR1 and CDR2 sequences are LNHNV and YYDKDF (reference sequence). CDR3 amino acids: CATSRDRGLSYGYTF. Written as DNA, the CDR3 is TGTGCCACCAGCAGAGATCGGGGTCTTTCCTATGGCTACACCTTC.

In this sample, this clonotype turned up once. The chain couples TRBV6-1 to TRBJ2-7, with 11 bases fitting TRBD2. Trimming at V came to 6 bases and at J to 6 bases, leaving 13 bases not matched to a gene. Germline CDR1 MNHNS, CDR2 SASEGT. This CDR3 comprises 16 residues. The CDR3 is CASSLDSGRANSEQYF. As DNA, the CDR3 is TGTGCCAGCAGCCTTGATAGCGGGAGGGCCAATTCCGAGCAGTACTTC.

Written as DNA, the CDR3 is TGTGCCAGCAGCTTGAGGGCGGGACCCGCCCAAGAGACCCAGTACTTC. This gives the protein CASSLRAGPAQETQYF. This sequence joins TRBV5-8 and TRBJ2-5; tentatively, D is TRBD2 (6 bases). The CDR3 runs to 16 residues. Germline-derived CDR1 and CDR2 are SGHTS and YDEGEE. Trimming took 1 base from V and 1 from J, leaving 14 bases between them.

Only a few counts were recorded for this clonotype. In DNA, the CDR3 is TGTGCCAGCAGCCTAGACAGGGGATGGCAGCCCCAGCATTTT. This translates into CASSLDRGWQPQHF. The chain recombines TRBV12-3 or TRBV12-4 with TRBJ1-5, with 8 bases fitting TRBD1. The junction had 8 bases not matched to a gene; V was cut back by 6 bases and J by 7 bases. The CDR3 has 14 residues.

The gene calls are TRBV24-1 and TRBJ2-3; 11 bases fit TRBD2. The CDR3 length is 17 residues. V shed 3 bases, J shed 2 bases, and the junction held 6 bases outside the gene matches. CDR1 is KGHDR, CDR2 SFDVKD, per germline. The CDR3 region has the DNA TGTGCCACCAGTGATGGGCCGGGACTAGCGGACACAGATACGCAGTATTTT. It codes for CATSDGPGLADTDTQYF.

Only one count was recorded for this clonotype. V and J are TRBV7-3 and TRBJ2-7; D is ambiguous. CDR3 length equals 14 residues. The V gene lost 5 bases and the J gene lost 9 bases, with 20 bases spanning the gap. The V gene's germline CDR1 is SGHTA and CDR2 FQGTGA. CDR3 region: CASSSFPPWTGQYF. Written as DNA, the CDR3 is TGTGCCAGCAGCAGTTTCCCACCTTGGACGGGGCAGTACTTC.

V usage is TRBV20-1 and J usage is TRBJ2-2; 7 nucleotides align to TRBD2. Losses at the gene ends were 6 bases for V and 6 bases for J; bases not matched to a gene: 13. The CDR3 totals 15 residues. CDR1 is DFQATT and CDR2 is SNEGSKA in the germline V gene (reference sequence). CDR3 nucleotides: TGCAGTGCCCTCATTTGGGGGGGAGGGGCCGGGGAGCTGTTTTTT. Protein: CSALIWGGGAGELFF.

This clonotype was seen a handful of times. The chain uses TRBV29-1 and TRBJ2-7; 9 bases are a match to TRBD1. The ends lost 7 bases at V and 4 bases at J; junction bases unmatched: 8. Germline CDR1 is SQVTM and CDR2 is ANQGSEA. This CDR3 has 13 amino acids. CDR3 region: CSARQGGSYEQYF. For the CDR3, the DNA is TGCAGCGCAAGACAGGGGGGTTCTTACGAGCAGTACTTC.

There are a few counts of this clonotype. The CDR3 bases are TGCGCCAGCAGCCTACTGGCTACCGGGGAGCTGTTTTTT. This gives the protein CASSLLATGELFF. The chain joins TRBV4-1 to TRBJ2-2; D unclear. The CDR3 length is 13 residues. The germline V gene encodes CDR1 MGHRA and CDR2 YSYEKL. V was trimmed by 4 bases and J by 5 bases, leaving 8 bases between them.

This chain links TRBV6-1 with TRBJ1-1, with 8 bases fitting TRBD1. Germline values: CDR1 MNHNS, CDR2 SASEGT. V lost 6 bases and J lost 2; bases outside the gene matches: 5. The CDR3 spans 14 residues. The CDR3 spells CASSPTGGNTEAFF. The CDR3 DNA is TGTGCCAGCAGCCCTACAGGGGGAAACACTGAAGCTTTCTTT.

The sample holds a few counts of this clonotype. The chain employs TRBV7-9 and TRBJ2-2; possibly TRBD1 for D (7 bases). Germline V CDR1 and CDR2: SEHNR, FQNEAQ (reference sequence). This CDR3 contains 15 residues. Trimming removed 5 bases at V and 2 bases at J, with 12 bases between. The CDR3 loop reads CASSRGTVNTGELFF. Written as DNA, the CDR3 is TGTGCCAGCAGCCGGGGGACAGTAAACACCGGGGAGCTGTTTTTT.

This chain links TRBV10-3 with TRBJ2-6; possibly TRBD1 for D (6 bases). From germline, CDR1 is ENHRY and CDR2 SYGVKD. Deletions cut 6 bases from V and 3 bases from J, with 12 bases between. CDR3 length equals 15 residues. CDR3 sequence reads: CAISPGTSGANVLTF. CDR3 sequence (DNA): TGTGCCATCAGCCCCGGGACAAGTGGGGCCAACGTCCTGACTTTC.

The CDR3 is CASSQDRAWLAGYYEQYF. CDR3 coding DNA: TGCGCCAGCAGCCAAGACCGAGCGTGGCTAGCGGGATACTACGAGCAGTACTTC. The chain joins TRBV4-1 to TRBJ2-7, with 9 positions matching TRBD2. The CDR3 length is 18 residues. Per the germline V gene, CDR1 is MGHRA and CDR2 is YSYEKL. After removal of 0 bases from V and 3 bases from J, the junction contained 12 bases not matched to a gene.

A few counts support this clonotype. The V and J genes are TRBV5-1 and TRBJ1-3; D is unresolved. Germline assignment: CDR1 SGHRS and CDR2 YFSETQ. Between the trimmed V and J ends, which lost 1 base and 0 bases, there was a span of 8 bases. The CDR3 has 15 amino acids. This CDR3 is CASSLWGYSGNTIYF. The CDR3, as DNA: TGCGCCAGCAGCTTGTGGGGATACTCTGGAAACACCATATATTTT.

The J gene is TRBJ1-5, the V gene TRBV24-1; a possible D gene is TRBD1 (6 bases). The CDR3 has 12 amino acids. Germline assignment: CDR1 KGHDR and CDR2 SFDVKD. V lost 9 bases and J lost 4, with 9 bases in between. The CDR3 region is CATGQGNQPQHF. The CDR3 DNA follows: TGTGCCACCGGGCAGGGGAATCAGCCCCAGCATTTT.

This clonotype was observed a few times. V and J are TRBV5-4 and TRBJ2-5; TRBD1 or TRBD2 may be the D gene (5 bases each). This CDR3 has 17 residues. V was shortened by 2 bases and J by 3 bases, with 20 bases between the two germline ends. Germline V CDR1 and CDR2: SGHNT, YYREEE (reference sequence). This CDR3 reads CASSLNSGTGTKETQYF. CDR3 DNA sequence: TGTGCCAGCAGCTTAAACTCCGGGACGGGGACGAAAGAGACCCAGTACTTC.

A word on this clonotype: The junction differs from germline at one of its ends, possibly a read error. CDR3 region: CARSHGLAGGYYNEQFF. CDR3 coding DNA: TGCGCCCGCAGCCATGGACTAGCGGGAGGGTACTACAATGAGCAGTTCTTC. This chain connects TRBV4-1 to TRBJ2-1; 15 nucleotides align to TRBD2. This CDR3 is built from 17 residues. CDR1 is MGHRA and CDR2 is YSYEKL in the germline V gene.

This clonotype appeared a few times. The V call is TRBV28, the J call TRBJ2-7; D assignment may be TRBD1 or TRBD2 (6 bases each). Germline-derived CDR1 and CDR2 are MDHEN and SYDVKM. The CDR3 extends over 13 amino acids. The germline V and J ends were trimmed by 5 bases and 3 bases, with 11 bases remaining between them. The CDR3 coding sequence is TGTGCCAGCAGTACAGGGAGGTACTACGAGCAGTACTTC. Residues: CASSTGRYYEQYF.

V is TRBV11-3 and J is TRBJ2-2; D gene ambiguous. This CDR3 contains 14 residues. Germline loops: CDR1 SGHNT, CDR2 YENEEA. V was trimmed by 2 bases and J by 4 bases, leaving 8 bases between them. The CDR3 is CASSLNTFTGELFF. The CDR3 DNA follows: TGTGCCAGCAGCTTAAACACTTTCACCGGGGAGCTGTTTTTT.

This clonotype was recorded a few times. The V call is TRBV7-9, the J call TRBJ2-3; 8 bases align to TRBD1. CDR3 length equals 15 residues. Germline V gene sequence: CDR1 SEHNR, CDR2 FQNEAQ (reference sequence). V lost 5 bases, J lost 2 bases, and 6 bases stayed unmatched. CDR3 nucleotides: TGTGCCAGCAGCCCGTGGACAGGGCACACAGATACGCAGTATTTT. It translates to CASSPWTGHTDTQYF.